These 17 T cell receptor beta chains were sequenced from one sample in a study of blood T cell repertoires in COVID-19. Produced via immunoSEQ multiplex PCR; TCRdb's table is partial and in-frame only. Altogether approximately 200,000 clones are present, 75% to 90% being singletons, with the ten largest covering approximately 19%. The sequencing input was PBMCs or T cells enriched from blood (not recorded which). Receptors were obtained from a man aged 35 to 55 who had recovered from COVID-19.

Written as DNA, the CDR3 is TGTGCCAGCAGCTTAGTCGGGGCTAGCGTTGAGCAGTTCTTC. Residues: CASSLVGASVEQFF. This chain connects TRBV13 to TRBJ2-1, with a weak D call TRBD2 (6 bases). V lost 1 base and J 9 bases, leaving 13 bases between the germline ends. Germline CDR1 is PRHDT and CDR2 is FYEKMQ (reference sequence). This CDR3 region has 14 residues.

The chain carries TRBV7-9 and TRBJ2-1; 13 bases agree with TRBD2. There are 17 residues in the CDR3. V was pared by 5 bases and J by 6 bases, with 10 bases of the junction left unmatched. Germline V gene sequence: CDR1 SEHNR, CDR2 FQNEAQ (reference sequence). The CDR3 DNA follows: TGTGCCAGCAGCCGCTTTACCGGACTAGCGGGAGCCAATGAGCAGTTCTTC. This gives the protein CASSRFTGLAGANEQFF.

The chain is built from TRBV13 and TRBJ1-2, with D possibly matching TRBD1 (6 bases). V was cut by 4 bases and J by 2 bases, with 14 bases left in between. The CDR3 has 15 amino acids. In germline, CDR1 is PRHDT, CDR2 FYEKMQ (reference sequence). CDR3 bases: TGTGCCAGCAGCTCCCATGGGACAAGAAACTATGGCTACACCTTC. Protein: CASSSHGTRNYGYTF.

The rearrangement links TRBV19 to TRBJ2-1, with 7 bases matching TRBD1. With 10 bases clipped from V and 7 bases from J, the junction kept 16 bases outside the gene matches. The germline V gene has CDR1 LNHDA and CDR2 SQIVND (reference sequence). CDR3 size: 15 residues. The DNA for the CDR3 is TGTGCCACCGAACCTGCCCGGGCCAGGGGGAATGAGCAGTTCTTC. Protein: CATEPARARGNEQFF.

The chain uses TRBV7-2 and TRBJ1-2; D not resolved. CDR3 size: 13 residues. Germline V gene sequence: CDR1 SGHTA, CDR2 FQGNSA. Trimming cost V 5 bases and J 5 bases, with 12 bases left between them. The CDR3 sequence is CASSQQTAYGYTF. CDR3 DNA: TGTGCCAGCAGCCAACAAACAGCTTATGGCTACACCTTC.

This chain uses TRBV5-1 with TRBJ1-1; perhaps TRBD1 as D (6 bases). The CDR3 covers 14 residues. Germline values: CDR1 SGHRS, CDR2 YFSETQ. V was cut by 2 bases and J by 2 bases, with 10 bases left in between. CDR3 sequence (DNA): TGCGCCAGCAGCTTCAAGGACAGTAACACTGAAGCTTTCTTT. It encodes CASSFKDSNTEAFF. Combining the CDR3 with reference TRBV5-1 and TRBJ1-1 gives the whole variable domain KAGVTQTPRYLIKTRGQQVTLSCSPISGHRSVSWYQQTPGQGLQFLFEYFSETQRNKGNFPGRFSGRQFSNSRSEMNVSTLELGDSALYLCASSFKDSNTEAFFGQGTRLTVV.

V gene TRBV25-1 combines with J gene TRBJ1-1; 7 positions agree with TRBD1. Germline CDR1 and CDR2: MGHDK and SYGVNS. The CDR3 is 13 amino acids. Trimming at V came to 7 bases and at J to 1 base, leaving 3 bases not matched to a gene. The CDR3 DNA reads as TGTGCCAGCACCAGGACAGGGAACACTGAAGCTTTCTTT. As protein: CASTRTGNTEAFF.

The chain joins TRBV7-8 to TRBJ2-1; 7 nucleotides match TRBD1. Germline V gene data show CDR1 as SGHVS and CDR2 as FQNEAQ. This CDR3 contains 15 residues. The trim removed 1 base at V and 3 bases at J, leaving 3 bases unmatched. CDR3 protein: CASSLEGANYNEQFF. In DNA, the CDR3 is TGTGCCAGCAGCTTAGAGGGGGCCAACTACAATGAGCAGTTCTTC.

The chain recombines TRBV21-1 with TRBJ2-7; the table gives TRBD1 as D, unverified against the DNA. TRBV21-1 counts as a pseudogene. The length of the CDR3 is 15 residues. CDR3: CASSETTGVGYEQYF. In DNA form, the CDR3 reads TGTGCCAGCAGCGAAACGACAGGGGTCGGGTACGAGCAGTACTTC.

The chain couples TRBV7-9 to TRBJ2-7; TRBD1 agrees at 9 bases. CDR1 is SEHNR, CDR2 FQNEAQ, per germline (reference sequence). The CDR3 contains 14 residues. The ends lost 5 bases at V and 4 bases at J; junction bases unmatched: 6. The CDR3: CASSQGQGFYEQYF. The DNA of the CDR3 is TGTGCCAGCAGCCAGGGACAGGGTTTTTACGAGCAGTACTTC.

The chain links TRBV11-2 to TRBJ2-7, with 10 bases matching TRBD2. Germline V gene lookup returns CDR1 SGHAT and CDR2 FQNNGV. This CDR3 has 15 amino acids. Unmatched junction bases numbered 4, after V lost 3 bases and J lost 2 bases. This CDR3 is CASSFRSGGPYEQYF. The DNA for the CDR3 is TGTGCCAGCAGCTTCCGTAGCGGGGGGCCCTACGAGCAGTACTTC.

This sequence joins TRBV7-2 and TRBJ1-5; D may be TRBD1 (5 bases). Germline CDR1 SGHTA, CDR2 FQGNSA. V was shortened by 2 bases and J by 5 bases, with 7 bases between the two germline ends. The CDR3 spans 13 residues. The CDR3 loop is CASSLQGHQPQHF. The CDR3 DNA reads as TGTGCCAGCAGCTTACAGGGCCATCAGCCCCAGCATTTT. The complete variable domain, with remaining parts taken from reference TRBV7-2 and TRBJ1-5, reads GAGVSQSPSNKVTEKGKDVELRCDPISGHTALYWYRQSLGQGLEFLIYFQGNSAPDKSGLPSDRFSAERTGGSVSTLTIQRTQQEDSAVYLCASSLQGHQPQHFGDGTRLSIL.

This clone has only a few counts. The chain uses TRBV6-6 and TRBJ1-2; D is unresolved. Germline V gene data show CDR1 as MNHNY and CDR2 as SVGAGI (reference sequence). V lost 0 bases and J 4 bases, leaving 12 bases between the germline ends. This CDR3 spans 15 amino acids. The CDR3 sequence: CASSYSPEWSYGYTF. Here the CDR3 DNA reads TGTGCCAGCAGTTACTCCCCAGAGTGGAGCTATGGCTACACCTTC.

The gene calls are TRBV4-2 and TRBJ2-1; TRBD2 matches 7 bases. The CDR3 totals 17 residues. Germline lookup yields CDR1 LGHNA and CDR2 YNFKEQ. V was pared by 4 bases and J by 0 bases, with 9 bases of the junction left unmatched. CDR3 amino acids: CASSLEAAGSSYNEQFF. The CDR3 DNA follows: TGTGCCAGCAGCCTCGAGGCAGCGGGGAGCTCCTACAATGAGCAGTTCTTC.

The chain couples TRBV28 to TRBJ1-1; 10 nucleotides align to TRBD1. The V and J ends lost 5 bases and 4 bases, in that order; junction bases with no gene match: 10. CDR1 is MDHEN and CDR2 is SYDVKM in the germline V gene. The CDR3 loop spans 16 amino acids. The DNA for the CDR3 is TGTGCCAGCAGTGGGGACAGGGGAAGGATAGGCACTGAAGCTTTCTTT. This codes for CASSGDRGRIGTEAFF. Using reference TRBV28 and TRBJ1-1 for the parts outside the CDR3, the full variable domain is DVKVTQSSRYLVKRTGEKVFLECVQDMDHENMFWYRQDPGLGLRLIYFSYDVKMKEKGDIPEGYSVSREKKERFSLILESASTNQTSMYLCASSGDRGRIGTEAFFGQGTRLTVV.

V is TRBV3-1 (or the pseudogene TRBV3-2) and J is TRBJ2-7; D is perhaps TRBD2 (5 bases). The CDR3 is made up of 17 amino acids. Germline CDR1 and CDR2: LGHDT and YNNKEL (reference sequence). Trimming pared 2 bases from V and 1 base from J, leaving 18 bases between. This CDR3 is CASSQRAGRRLSYEQYF. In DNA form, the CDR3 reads TGTGCCAGCAGCCAACGAGCTGGCAGGAGGCTTTCCTACGAGCAGTACTTC.

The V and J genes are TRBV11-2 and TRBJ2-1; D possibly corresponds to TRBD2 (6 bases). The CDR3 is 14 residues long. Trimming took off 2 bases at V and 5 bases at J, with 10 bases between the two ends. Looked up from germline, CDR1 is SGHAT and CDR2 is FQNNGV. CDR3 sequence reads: CASSLRRANNEQFF. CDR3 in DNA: TGTGCCAGCAGCTTAAGGAGGGCCAACAATGAGCAGTTCTTC.